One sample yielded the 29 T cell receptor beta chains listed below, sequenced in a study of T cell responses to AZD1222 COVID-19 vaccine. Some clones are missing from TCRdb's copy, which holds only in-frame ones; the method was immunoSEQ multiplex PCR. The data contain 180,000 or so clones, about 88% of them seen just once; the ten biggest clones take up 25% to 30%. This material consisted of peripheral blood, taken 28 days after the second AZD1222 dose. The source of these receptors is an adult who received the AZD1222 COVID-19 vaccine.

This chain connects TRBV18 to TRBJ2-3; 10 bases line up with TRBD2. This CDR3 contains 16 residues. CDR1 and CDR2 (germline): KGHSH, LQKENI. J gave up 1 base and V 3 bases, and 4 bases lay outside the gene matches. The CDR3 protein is CASSPRTSGRTDTQYF. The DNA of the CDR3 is TGTGCCAGCTCACCCCGGACTAGCGGCCGCACAGATACGCAGTATTTT.

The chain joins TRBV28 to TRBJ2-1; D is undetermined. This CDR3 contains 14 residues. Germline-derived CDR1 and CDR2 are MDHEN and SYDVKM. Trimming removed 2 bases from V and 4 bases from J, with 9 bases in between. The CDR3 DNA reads TGTGCCAGCAGTTTAAGGCAGAGGTACAATGAGCAGTTCTTC. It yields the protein CASSLRQRYNEQFF. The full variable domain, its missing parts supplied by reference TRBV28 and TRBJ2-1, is DVKVTQSSRYLVKRTGEKVFLECVQDMDHENMFWYRQDPGLGLRLIYFSYDVKMKEKGDIPEGYSVSREKKERFSLILESASTNQTSMYLCASSLRQRYNEQFFGPGTRLTVL.

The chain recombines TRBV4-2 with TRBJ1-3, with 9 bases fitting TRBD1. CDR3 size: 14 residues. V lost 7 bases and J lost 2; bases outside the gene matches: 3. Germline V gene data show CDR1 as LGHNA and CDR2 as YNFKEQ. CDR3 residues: CASTRDRAGNTIYF. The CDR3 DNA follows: TGTGCCAGCACCCGGGACAGGGCTGGAAACACCATATATTTT.

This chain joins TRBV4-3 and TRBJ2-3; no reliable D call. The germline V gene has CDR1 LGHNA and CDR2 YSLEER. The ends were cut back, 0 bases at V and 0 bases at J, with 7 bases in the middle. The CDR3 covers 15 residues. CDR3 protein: CASSQDRVSTDTQYF. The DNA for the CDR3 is TGCGCCAGCAGCCAAGATCGGGTTAGCACAGATACGCAGTATTTT.

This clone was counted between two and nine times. The CDR3 nucleotides are TGTGCCAGCAGCTTGGGACAGGGGCTTAGTGAAAAACTGTTTTTT. It codes for CASSLGQGLSEKLFF. V usage is TRBV7-6 and J usage is TRBJ1-4; TRBD1 agrees at 10 bases. The CDR3 runs to 15 residues. With 3 bases clipped from V and 7 bases from J, the junction kept 5 bases outside the gene matches. CDR1 and CDR2 (germline): SGHVS, FNYEAQ.

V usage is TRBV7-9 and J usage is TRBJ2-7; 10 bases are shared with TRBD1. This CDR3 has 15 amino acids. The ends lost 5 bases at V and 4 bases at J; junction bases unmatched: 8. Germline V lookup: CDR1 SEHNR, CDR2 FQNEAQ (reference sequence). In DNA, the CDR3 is TGTGCCAGCAGCCCCTGGGACAGGGGACGATACGAGCAGTACTTC. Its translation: CASSPWDRGRYEQYF.

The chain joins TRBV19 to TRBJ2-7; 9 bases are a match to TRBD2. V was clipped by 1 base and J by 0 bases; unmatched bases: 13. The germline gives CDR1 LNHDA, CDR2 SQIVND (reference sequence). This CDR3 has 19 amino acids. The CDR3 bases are TGTGCCAGTAGTATAGTGGGAGGAACTAGCGGGTTGTACTCCTACGAGCAGTACTTC. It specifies CASSIVGGTSGLYSYEQYF.

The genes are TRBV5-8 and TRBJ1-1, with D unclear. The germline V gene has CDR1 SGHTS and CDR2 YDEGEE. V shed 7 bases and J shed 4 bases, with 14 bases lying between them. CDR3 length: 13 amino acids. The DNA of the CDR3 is TGTGCCAGCCTCCGCAACTGGGGCACTGAAGCTTTCTTT. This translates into CASLRNWGTEAFF.

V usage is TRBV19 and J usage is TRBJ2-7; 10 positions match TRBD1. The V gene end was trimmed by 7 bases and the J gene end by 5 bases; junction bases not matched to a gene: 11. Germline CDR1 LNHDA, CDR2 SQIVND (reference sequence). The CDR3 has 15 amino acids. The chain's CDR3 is CASMAPGTGVHEQYF. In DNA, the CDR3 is TGTGCCAGTATGGCCCCCGGGACAGGGGTCCACGAGCAGTACTTC.

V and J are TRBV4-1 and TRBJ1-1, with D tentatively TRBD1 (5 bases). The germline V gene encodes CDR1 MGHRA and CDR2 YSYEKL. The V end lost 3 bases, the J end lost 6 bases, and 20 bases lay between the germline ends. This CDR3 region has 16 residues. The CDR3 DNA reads TGCGCCAGCAGCCAGGCTTACGACAGCCTCCTTGCTGAAGCTTTCTTT. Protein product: CASSQAYDSLLAEAFF.

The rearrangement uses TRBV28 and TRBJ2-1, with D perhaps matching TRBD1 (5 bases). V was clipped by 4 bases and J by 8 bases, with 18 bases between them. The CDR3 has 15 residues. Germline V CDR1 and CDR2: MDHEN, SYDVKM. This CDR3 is CASSSATQGRDEQFF. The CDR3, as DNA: TGTGCCAGCAGTTCGGCAACCCAGGGTAGGGATGAGCAGTTCTTC.

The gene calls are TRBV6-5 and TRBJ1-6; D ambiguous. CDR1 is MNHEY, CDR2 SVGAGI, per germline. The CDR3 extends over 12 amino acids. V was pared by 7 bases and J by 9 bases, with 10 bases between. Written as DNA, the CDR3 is TGTGCCAGCACCTCCTGGGGTTCACCCCTCCACTTT. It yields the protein CASTSWGSPLHF.

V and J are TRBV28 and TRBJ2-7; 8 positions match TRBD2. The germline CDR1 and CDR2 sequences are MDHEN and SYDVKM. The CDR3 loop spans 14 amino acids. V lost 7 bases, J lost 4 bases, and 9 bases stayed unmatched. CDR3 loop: CASIPGGGRYEQYF. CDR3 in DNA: TGTGCCAGCATTCCCGGGGGGGGGCGATACGAGCAGTACTTC.

CDR3 nucleotides: TGCAGCGTTGGGGTGGCAGGGGGCGAAGAGACCCAGTACTTC. Its translation: CSVGVAGGEETQYF. The chain carries TRBV29-1 and TRBJ2-5, with 8 bases identical to TRBD1. The germline V gene encodes CDR1 SQVTM and CDR2 ANQGSEA. Trimming removed 4 bases from V and 3 bases from J; junction bases left unmatched: 7. The CDR3 extends over 14 amino acids.

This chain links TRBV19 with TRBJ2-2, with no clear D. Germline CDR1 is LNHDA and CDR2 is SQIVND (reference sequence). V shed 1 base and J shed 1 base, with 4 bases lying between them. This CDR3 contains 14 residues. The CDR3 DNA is TGTGCCAGTAGTATAGGACAGAACACCGGGGAGCTGTTTTTT. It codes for CASSIGQNTGELFF.

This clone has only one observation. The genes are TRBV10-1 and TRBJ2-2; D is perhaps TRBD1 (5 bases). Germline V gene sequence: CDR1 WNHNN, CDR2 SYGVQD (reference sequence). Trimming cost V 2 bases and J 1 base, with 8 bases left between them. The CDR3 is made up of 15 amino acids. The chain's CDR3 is CASSEDRQNTGELFF. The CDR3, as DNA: TGCGCCAGCAGTGAGGACAGACAGAACACCGGGGAGCTGTTTTTT.

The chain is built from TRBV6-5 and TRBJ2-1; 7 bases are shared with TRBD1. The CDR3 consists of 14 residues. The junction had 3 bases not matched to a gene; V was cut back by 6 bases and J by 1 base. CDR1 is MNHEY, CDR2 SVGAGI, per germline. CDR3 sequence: CASRGDSSYNEQFF. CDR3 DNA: TGTGCCAGCAGGGGGGACAGTTCCTACAATGAGCAGTTCTTC.

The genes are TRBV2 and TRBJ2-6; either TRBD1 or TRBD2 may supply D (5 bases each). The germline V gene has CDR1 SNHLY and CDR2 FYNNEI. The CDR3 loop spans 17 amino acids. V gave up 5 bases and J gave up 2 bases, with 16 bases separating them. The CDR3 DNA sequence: TGTGCCAGCAGTCCCCGGGGACCCCGCGCTGGGGCCAACGTCCTGACTTTC. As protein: CASSPRGPRAGANVLTF.

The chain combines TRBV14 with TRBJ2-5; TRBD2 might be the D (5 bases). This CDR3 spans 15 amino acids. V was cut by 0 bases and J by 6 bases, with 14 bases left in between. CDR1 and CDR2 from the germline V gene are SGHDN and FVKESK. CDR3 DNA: TGTGCCAGCAGCCAAGATTCCCGGACTCTGCAGACCCAGTACTTC. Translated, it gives CASSQDSRTLQTQYF.

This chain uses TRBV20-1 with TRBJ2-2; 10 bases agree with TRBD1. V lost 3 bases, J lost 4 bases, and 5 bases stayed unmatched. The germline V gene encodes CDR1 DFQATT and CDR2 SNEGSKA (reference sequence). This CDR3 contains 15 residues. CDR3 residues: CSASDRGRGTGELFF. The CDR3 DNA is TGCAGTGCTAGTGACAGGGGGCGCGGCACCGGGGAGCTGTTTTTT.

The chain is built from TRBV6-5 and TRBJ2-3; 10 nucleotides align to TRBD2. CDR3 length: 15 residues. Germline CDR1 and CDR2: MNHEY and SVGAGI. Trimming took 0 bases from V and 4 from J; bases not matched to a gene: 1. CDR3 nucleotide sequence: TGTGCCAGCAGTTACTCGCTAGCGGGAGCAGATACGCAGTATTTT. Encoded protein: CASSYSLAGADTQYF.

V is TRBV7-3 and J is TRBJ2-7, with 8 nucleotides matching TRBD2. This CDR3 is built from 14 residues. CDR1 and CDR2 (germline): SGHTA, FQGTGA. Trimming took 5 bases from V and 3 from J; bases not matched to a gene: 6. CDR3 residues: CASSPLAGFYEQYF. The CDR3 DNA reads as TGTGCCAGCAGCCCCCTAGCGGGTTTCTACGAGCAGTACTTC.

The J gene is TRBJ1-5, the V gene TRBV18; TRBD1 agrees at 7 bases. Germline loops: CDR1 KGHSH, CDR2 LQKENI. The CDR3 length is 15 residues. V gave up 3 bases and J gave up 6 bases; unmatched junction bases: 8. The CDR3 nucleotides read TGTGCCAGCTCACCGAATCAGGGGGGGGGTCAGCCCCAGCATTTT. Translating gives CASSPNQGGGQPQHF.

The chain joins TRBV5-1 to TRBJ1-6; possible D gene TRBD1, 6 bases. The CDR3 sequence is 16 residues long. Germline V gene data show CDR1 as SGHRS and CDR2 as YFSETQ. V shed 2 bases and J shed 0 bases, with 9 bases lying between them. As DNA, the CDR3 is TGCGCCAGCAGCTTTACAGGGCCCTCCTATAATTCACCCCTCCACTTT. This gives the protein CASSFTGPSYNSPLHF. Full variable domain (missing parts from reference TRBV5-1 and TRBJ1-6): KAGVTQTPRYLIKTRGQQVTLSCSPISGHRSVSWYQQTPGQGLQFLFEYFSETQRNKGNFPGRFSGRQFSNSRSEMNVSTLELGDSALYLCASSFTGPSYNSPLHFGNGTRLTVT.

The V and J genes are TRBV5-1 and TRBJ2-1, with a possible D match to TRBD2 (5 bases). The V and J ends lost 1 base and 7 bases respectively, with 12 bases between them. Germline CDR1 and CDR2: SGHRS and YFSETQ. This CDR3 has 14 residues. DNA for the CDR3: TGCGCCAGCAGCTTGAGTACTAGTCGGAATGAGCAGTTCTTC. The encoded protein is CASSLSTSRNEQFF.

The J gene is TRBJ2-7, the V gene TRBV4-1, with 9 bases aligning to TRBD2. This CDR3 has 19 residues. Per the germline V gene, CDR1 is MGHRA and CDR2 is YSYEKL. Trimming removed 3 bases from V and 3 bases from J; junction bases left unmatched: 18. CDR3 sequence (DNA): TGCGCCAGCAGCCAGGTACGTCTTGTCGCGGGAGGGAGGAACTACGAGCAGTACTTC. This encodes CASSQVRLVAGGRNYEQYF.

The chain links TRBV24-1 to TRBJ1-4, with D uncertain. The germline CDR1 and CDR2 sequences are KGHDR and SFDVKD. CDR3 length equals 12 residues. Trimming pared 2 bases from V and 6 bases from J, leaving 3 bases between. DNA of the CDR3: TGTGCCACCAGTGATTCAGATGAAAAACTGTTTTTT. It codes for CATSDSDEKLFF.

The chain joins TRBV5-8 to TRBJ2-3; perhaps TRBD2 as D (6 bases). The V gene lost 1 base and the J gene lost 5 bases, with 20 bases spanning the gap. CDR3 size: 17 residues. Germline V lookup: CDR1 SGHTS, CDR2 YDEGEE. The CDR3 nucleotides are TGTGCCAGCAGCTTGCGAGGCCGCGGGATAGGTCGAGATACGCAGTATTTT. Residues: CASSLRGRGIGRDTQYF.

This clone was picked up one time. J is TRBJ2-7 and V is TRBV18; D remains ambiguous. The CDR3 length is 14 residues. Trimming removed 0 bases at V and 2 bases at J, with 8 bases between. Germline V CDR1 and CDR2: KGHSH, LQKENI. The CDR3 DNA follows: TGTGCCAGCTCACCACCGATAGGGACCTACGAGCAGTACTTC. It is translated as CASSPPIGTYEQYF.